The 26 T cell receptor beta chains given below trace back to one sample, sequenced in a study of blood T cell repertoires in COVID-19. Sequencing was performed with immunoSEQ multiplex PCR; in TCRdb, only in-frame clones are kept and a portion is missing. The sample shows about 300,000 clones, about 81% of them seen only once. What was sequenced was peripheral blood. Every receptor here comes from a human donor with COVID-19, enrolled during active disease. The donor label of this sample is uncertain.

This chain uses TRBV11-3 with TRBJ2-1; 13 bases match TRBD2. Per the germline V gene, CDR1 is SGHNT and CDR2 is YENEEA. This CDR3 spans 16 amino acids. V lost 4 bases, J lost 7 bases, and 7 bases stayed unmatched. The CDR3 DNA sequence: TGTGCCAGCAGCTCCCGGACTAGCGGGGGTGGGAATGAGCAGTTCTTC. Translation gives CASSSRTSGGGNEQFF.

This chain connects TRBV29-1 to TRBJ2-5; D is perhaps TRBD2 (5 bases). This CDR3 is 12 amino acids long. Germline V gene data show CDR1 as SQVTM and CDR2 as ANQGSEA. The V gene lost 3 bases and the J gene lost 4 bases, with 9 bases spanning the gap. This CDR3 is CSVDKAGETQYF. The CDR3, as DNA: TGCAGCGTTGATAAGGCGGGAGAGACCCAGTACTTC.

CDR3 bases: TGTGCCAGTAGTACGGTCAGTGCAGGGGCTAGCGAGCAGTACTTC. Amino acids: CASSTVSAGASEQYF. V usage is TRBV19 and J usage is TRBJ2-7; perhaps TRBD1 as D (6 bases). The CDR3 covers 15 residues. Trimming took 4 bases from V and 6 from J, leaving 19 bases between them. Germline loops: CDR1 LNHDA, CDR2 SQIVND (reference sequence).

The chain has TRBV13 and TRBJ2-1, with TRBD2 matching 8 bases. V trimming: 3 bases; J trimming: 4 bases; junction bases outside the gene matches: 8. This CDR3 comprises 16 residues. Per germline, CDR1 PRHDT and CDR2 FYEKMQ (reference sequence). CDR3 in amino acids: CASSFSFTSGYNEQFF. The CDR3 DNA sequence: TGTGCCAGCAGCTTCTCTTTCACTAGCGGTTACAATGAGCAGTTCTTC.

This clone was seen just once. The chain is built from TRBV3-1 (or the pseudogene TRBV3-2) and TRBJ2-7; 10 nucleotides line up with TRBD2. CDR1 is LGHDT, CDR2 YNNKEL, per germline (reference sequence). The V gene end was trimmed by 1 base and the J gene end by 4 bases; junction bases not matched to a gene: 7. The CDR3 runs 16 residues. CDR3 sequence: CASSQGGAGGRYEQYF. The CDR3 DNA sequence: TGTGCCAGCAGCCAAGGGGGAGCGGGAGGGCGGTACGAGCAGTACTTC.

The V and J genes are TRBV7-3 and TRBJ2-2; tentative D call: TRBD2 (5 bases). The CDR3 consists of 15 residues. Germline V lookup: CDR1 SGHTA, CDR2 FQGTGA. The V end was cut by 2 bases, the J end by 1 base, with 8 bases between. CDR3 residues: CASSLLALNTGELFF. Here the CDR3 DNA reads TGTGCCAGCAGCTTACTAGCCCTGAACACCGGGGAGCTGTTTTTT.

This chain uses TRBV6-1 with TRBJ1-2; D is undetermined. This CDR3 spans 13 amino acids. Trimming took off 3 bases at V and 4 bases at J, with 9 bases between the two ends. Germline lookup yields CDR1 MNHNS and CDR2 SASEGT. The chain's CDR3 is CASSDLGAYGYTF. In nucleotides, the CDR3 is TGTGCCAGCAGTGATCTAGGAGCCTATGGCTACACCTTC.

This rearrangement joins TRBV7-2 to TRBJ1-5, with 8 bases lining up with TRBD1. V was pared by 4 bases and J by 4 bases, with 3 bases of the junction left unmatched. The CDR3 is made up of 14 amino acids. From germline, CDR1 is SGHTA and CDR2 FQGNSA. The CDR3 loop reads CASSSRTGNQPQHF. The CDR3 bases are TGTGCCAGCAGCTCAAGGACAGGGAATCAGCCCCAGCATTTT. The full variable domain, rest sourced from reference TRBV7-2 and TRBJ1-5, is GAGVSQSPSNKVTEKGKDVELRCDPISGHTALYWYRQSLGQGLEFLIYFQGNSAPDKSGLPSDRFSAERTGGSVSTLTIQRTQQEDSAVYLCASSSRTGNQPQHFGDGTRLSIL.

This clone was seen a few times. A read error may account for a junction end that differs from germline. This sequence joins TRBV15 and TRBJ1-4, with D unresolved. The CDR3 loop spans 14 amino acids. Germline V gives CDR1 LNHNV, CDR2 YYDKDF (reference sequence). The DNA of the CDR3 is TGTGCCACCAGCCGAGAGGGAGGCGCGAGGAAACTGTTTTTT. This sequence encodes CATSREGGARKLFF.

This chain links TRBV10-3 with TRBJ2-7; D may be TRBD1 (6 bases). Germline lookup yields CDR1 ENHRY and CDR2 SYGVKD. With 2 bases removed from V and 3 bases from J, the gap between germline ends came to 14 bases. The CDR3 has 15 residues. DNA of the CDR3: TGTGCCATCAGTGAGGCTAGCAGGGGTTTCTACGAGCAGTACTTC. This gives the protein CAISEASRGFYEQYF.

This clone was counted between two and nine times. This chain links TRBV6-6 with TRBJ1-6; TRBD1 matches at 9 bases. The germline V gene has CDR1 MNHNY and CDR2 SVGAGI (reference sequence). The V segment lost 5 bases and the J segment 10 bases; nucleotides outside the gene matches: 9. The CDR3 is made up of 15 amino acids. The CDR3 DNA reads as TGTGCCAGCAGTCGCCGGGACAGGGTATTATCACCCCTCCACTTT. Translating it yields CASSRRDRVLSPLHF.

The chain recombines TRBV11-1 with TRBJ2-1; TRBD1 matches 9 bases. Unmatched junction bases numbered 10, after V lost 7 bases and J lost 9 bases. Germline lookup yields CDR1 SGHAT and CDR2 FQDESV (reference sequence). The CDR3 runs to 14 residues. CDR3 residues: CASTFRDRAVEQFF. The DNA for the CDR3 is TGTGCCAGCACCTTTCGGGACAGGGCCGTTGAGCAGTTCTTC.

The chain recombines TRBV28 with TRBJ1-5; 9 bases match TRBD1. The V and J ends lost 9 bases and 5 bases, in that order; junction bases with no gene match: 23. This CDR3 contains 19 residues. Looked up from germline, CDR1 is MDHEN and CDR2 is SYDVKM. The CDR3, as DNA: TGTGCCAGTCACACTACACAGGGGGCGGATCTCTTAGTCCATCAGCCCCAGCATTTT. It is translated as CASHTTQGADLLVHQPQHF. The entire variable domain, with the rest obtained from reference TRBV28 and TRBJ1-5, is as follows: DVKVTQSSRYLVKRTGEKVFLECVQDMDHENMFWYRQDPGLGLRLIYFSYDVKMKEKGDIPEGYSVSREKKERFSLILESASTNQTSMYLCASHTTQGADLLVHQPQHFGDGTRLSIL.

The CDR3 sequence is CASINPSGIQTQYF. DNA for the CDR3: TGTGCCAGCATCAACCCATCCGGGATTCAGACCCAGTACTTC. The rearrangement joins TRBV2 to TRBJ2-5; possible D gene TRBD2, 5 bases. The V gene's germline CDR1 is SNHLY and CDR2 FYNNEI. V was pared by 7 bases and J by 6 bases, with 18 bases between. The CDR3 contains 14 residues.

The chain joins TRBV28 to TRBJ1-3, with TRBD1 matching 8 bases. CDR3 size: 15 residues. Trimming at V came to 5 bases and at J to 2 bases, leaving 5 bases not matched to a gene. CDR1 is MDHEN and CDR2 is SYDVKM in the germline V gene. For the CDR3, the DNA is TGTGCCAGCAGTAACGGACAGGGTACTGGAAACACCATATATTTT. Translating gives CASSNGQGTGNTIYF. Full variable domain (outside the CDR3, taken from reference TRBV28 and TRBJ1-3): DVKVTQSSRYLVKRTGEKVFLECVQDMDHENMFWYRQDPGLGLRLIYFSYDVKMKEKGDIPEGYSVSREKKERFSLILESASTNQTSMYLCASSNGQGTGNTIYFGEGSWLTVV.

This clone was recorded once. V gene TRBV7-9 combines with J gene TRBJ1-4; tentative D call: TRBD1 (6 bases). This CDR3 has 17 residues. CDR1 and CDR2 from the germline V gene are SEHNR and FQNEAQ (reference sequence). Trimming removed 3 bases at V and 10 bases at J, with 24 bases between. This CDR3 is CASSLSGLGQGMGKLFF. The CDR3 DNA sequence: TGTGCCAGCAGCTTGTCAGGTTTAGGGCAGGGGATGGGAAAACTGTTTTTT. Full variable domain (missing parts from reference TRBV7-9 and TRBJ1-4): DTGVSQNPRHKITKRGQNVTFRCDPISEHNRLYWYRQTLGQGPEFLTYFQNEAQLEKSRLLSDRFSAERPKGSFSTLEIQRTEQGDSAMYLCASSLSGLGQGMGKLFFGSGTQLSVL.

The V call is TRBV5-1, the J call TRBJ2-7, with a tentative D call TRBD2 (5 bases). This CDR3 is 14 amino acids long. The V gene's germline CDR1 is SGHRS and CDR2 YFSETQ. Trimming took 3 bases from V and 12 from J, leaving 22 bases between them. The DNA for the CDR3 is TGCGCCAGCAGCTACACGGGAACGGCCGGGATGGCGTACTTC. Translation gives CASSYTGTAGMAYF.

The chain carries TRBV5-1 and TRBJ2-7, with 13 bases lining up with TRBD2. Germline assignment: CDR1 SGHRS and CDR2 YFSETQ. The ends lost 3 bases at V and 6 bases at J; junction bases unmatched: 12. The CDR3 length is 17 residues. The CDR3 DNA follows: TGCGCCAGCAGCTCTGGAGGTACTAGCGGGAGGGCGGGCGAGCAGTACTTC. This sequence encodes CASSSGGTSGRAGEQYF.

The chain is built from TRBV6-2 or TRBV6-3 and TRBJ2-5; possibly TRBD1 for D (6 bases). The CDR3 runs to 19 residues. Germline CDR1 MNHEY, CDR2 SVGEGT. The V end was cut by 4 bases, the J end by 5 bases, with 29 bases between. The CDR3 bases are TGTGCCAGCAGTTCGACGGACAGAGTAAAGACCCCGCGTCCGGAGACCCAGTACTTC. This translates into CASSSTDRVKTPRPETQYF.

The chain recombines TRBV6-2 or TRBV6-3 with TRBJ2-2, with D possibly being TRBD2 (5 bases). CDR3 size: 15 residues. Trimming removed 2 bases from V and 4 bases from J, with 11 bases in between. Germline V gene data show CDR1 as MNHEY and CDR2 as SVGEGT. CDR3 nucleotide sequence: TGTGCCAGCAGTTACAGGGCGGCGGGCACCGGGGAGCTGTTTTTT. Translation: CASSYRAAGTGELFF.

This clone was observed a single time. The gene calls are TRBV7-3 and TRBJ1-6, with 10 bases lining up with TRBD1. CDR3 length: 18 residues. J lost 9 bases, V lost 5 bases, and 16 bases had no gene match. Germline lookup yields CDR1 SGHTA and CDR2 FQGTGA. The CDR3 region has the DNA TGTGCCAGCAGCCCACAACCTCCGGGACAGGGGACTCGTTCACCCCTCCACTTT. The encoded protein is CASSPQPPGQGTRSPLHF.

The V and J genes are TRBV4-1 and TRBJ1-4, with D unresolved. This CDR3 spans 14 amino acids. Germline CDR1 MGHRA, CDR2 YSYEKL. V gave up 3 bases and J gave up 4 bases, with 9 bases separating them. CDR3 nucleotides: TGCGCCAGCAGCCAGGCCCCAGTTAATGAAAAACTGTTTTTT. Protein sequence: CASSQAPVNEKLFF.

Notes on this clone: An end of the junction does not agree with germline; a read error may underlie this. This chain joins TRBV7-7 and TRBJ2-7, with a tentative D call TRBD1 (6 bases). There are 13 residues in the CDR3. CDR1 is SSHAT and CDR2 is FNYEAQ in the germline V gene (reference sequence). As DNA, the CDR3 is TGTGCTAGCAGCTTTCAGGCAGGGGACGAGCAGTACTTC. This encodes CASSFQAGDEQYF. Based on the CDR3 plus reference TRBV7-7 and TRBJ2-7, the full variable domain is GAGVSQSPRYKVTKRGQDVTLRCDPISSHATLYWYQQALGQGPEFLTYFNYEAQPDKSGLPSDRFSAERPEGSISTLTIQRTEQRDSAMYRCASSFQAGDEQYFGPGTRLTVT.

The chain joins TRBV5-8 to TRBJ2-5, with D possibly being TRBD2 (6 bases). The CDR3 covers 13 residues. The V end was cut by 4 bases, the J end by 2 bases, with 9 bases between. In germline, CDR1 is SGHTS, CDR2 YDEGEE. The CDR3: CASSPREQETQYF. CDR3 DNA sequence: TGTGCCAGCAGCCCCCGGGAGCAAGAGACCCAGTACTTC.

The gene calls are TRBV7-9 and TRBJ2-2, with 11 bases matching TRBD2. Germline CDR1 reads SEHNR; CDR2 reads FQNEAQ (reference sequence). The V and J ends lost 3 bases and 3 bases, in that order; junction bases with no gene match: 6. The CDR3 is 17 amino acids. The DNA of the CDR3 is TGTGCCAGCAGCTTGGGACTAGCGGATTTTTACACCGGGGAGCTGTTTTTT. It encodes CASSLGLADFYTGELFF.

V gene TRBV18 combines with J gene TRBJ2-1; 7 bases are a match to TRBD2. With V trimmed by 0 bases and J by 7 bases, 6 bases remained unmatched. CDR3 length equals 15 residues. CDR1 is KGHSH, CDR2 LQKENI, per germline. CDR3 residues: CASSPPIAGLNEQFF. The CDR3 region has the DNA TGTGCCAGCTCACCACCAATAGCGGGCTTGAATGAGCAGTTCTTC.